The T cell receptor (beta chain) described here comes from a study of T cells in Graves' hyperthyroidism and ophthalmopathy (dated by TCRdb to about 2019). Turning to the overall study: Peripheral blood samples were taken at initial diagnosis, before any treatment was given. To identify distinguishing TCR V-J signatures, a discovery cohort of around 100 patients was used, comprising 43 with Graves' ophthalmopathy and around 60 with stable Graves' hyperthyroidism. Prospective prediction of ophthalmopathy was tested in an independent validation cohort consisting of about 19 hyperthyroidism patients and approximately 16 patients who later progressed to ophthalmopathy. The 100 or so discovery patients were randomly divided into training and test sets at a 7:3 ratio. In several Graves' hyperthyroidism patients, the study also compared T-cell repertoires from thyroid tissue with T-cell repertoires from blood. After blood sampling, hyperthyroidism patients were treated with methimazole at a starting dose of 30 mg daily, and ophthalmopathy patients were treated with high-dose intravenous methylprednisolone. TCR Vbeta CDR3 sequencing of roughly 140 peripheral blood samples (roughly 41 ophthalmopathy, 75 or so hyperthyroidism and roughly 17 progressor patients) is reported in the paper. Results and caveats for the whole study, not just this receptor: A model built on a 13 V-J signature distinguished ophthalmopathy from stable hyperthyroidism, reaching approximately 89% sensitivity and about 81% specificity in cross-validation and 80%/75% in testing. Most expanded thyroid clonotypes (frequency above 0.001) were also detected in blood, a finding suggesting that blood repertoires may reflect thyroid immune responses. During validation, the model predicted progression to ophthalmopathy a median of approximately six months ahead of onset, with approximately 70% sensitivity and 72.22% specificity. Sample size was not statistically predetermined, and blinding of investigators to group allocation was not performed.

Stable Graves' hyperthyroidism was defined as the absence of progression to ophthalmopathy over 18 months of follow-up. The hyperthyroidism patients were between 18 and 65 years old and newly diagnosed, with a disease duration of less than 2 months. Any patient with an uncontrolled infection, another autoimmune disease, pregnancy or lactation was excluded. Clinical symptoms, serum thyroxine and TRAb, thyroid ultrasound, and orbital computed tomography formed the basis for the diagnoses. PBMCs were separated from approximately 9.9 ml of fresh peripheral blood using Ficoll-Paque density gradient centrifugation. Trizol reagent was used to extract total RNA, and RNA quality was then checked on an Agilent 2100 Bioanalyzer. The TCR beta CDR3 regions were amplified from RNA transcripts. The TCR CDR3 was subjected to a first round of RT-PCR using the HTBI primer set and the Qiagen OneStep RT-PCR kit. A second multiplex PCR round built the libraries, followed by size selection and purification. Libraries were sequenced paired-end with 100 bp reads on an Illumina HiSeq2000. For the original study's pipeline: Raw data were processed with SOAPnuke, discarding reads with adapters, uncalled bases, mean Phred below 15, or no exact constant-primer or identifier match. COPE v1.2.5 was used to merge the high-quality paired reads, and each unique nucleotide sequence was defined as a clonotype. MiTCR v1.1 was used to align the clonotypes against IMGT TRBV, TRBD and TRBJ reference segments. Only V-J combinations with frequency above 0.0001, covering about 99% of repertoires, were analysed. The TCS score was defined as the ratio of F50 (clonal expansion) to E x V (chaos), calculated using BLOSUM62-based TCRdist between CDR3 peptides within each V-J. Welch's t-statistics and random forest reduced fewer than 550 V-J features to 13, which were used in a naive Bayes classifier (R e1071). TCRdb itself trimmed the public reads at Q25 with fastp, ran MiXCR and retained productive beta chains. Each CDR3 protein appears once, grouped with its most common genes and DNA. The V and J calls here are based on TCRdb, not the publication. The table for this sample lists 400,000 to 500,000 distinct CDR3 sequences; roughly 15% of them were counted only once. The ten largest clones capture 5.3% of the sample.

Between the V and J ends, shortened by 1 base and 5 bases respectively, the junction contains 11 bases. The CDR3 spans 14 residues, from the cysteine through the phenylalanine. Only the CDR3 region is kept as DNA, spanning 42 bases read in frame from base 1. The germline V gene encodes CDR1 SGHTA and CDR2 FQGNSA. This clonotype has only a few counts. No antigen is known for it. No qualities accompany the bases; no much larger clone lies one base away. The clonotype comes from a woman between 18 and 30 years old with Graves' hyperthyroidism. Sequencing used blood. The chain is encoded by TRBV7-2 joined to TRBJ2-5; the D gene is perhaps TRBD2, from 6 matching bases. DNA sequence: TGTGCCAGCAGCTTAGTCGCGGGGCGGGAGACCCAGTACTTC. It translates to CASSLVAGRETQYF.